This T cell receptor (beta chain) is drawn from a study of T cell changes during pregnancy in multiple sclerosis. The CDR3 contains 14 residues. Germline loops: CDR1 SEHNR, CDR2 FQNEAQ (reference sequence). V dropped 3 bases and J dropped 6 bases, with 11 bases sitting between them. Assay used: immunoSEQ multiplex PCR; TCRdb lists only in-frame clones, some missing. The data show some 30,000 clones, approximately 90% seen once. This rearrangement joins TRBV7-9 to TRBJ2-2; D may be TRBD2 (6 bases). The TCR was taken from a female donor with multiple sclerosis, enrolled in a pregnancy study. Source: CD8+ T cells from peripheral blood mononuclear cells, taken before pregnancy. CDR3 in DNA: TGTGCCAGCAGCTTGGAGGGGAGGCCCGGGGAGCTGTTTTTT. This translates into CASSLEGRPGELFF.